This entry concerns a single T cell receptor beta chain. Its recognized antigen is unknown. No clone much larger than this one lies a single base away; base qualities are absent. Donors were healthy HIV-negative adults with no recently reported acute infections or vaccinations. All donors were Caucasian adults living in Nashville, Tennessee, USA. CD4+ T cells were enriched by magnetic negative selection, after which naive cells were positively selected on CD45RA and the negative fraction was taken as the memory subset. After blood collection by leukapheresis, PBMCs were isolated using Ficoll-Histopaque density gradient centrifugation and then cryopreserved in the vapor phase of liquid nitrogen. Analytical flow cytometry was used to check the purity and quantity of every magnetically sorted T cell population. Each sorted fraction had its genomic DNA isolated and then quantified by UV absorbance on a Nanodrop 2000c.

Spanning cysteine to phenylalanine, the CDR3 consists of 16 amino acids. Of all the DNA, just the CDR3 is kept, 48 bases in frame from base 1. In the germline V gene, CDR1 corresponds to SGHVS and CDR2 to FNYEAQ. Here V drops 4 bases and J drops 5 bases, and the junction holds 11 bases not matched to any gene. The data were taken from a study of shared clonotypes between healthy human individuals (dated by TCRdb to the early 2020s). The study in broad terms: Two women and a few men aged 18 to 49 years were included in the cohort. Per donor, three plates each were used for CD4 naive and CD4 memory, two for CD8 naive, and one for CD8 memory. The study deeply sequenced blood TCR repertoires of five healthy adults to estimate repertoire size and the extent of clonotype sharing between individuals. To increase sequencing depth and limit assay-specific biases, different laboratories used diverse techniques to prepare libraries and sequence TCR repertoires. Between about 0.8 and 9 billion PBMCs per donor were obtained by leukapheresis.

TCR CDR3 regions were amplified from genomic DNA by multiplex PCR using the deep immunoSEQ assay. For each cell subset, the extracted genomic DNA was distributed evenly across all wells of several immunoSEQ 96-well plates, and each plate served as one replicate. For sorted subsets, about 220 ng of genomic DNA, equivalent to 25,000 to 35,000 T cell genomes, went into each replicate PCR. The purified libraries were quantified using a Qubit 3.0 fluorometer, sized with a Bioanalyzer 2100, and then quantified again using the KAPA Library Quantification kit. A separate single-read 150-cycle Illumina NextSeq 550 flow cell was used to sequence each immunoSEQ 96-well plate. In the original analysis: Because the immunoSEQ output held only junctional sequences and lacked quality scores, the filtering could not match the filtering applied to full-length reads. Sequences were annotated with PyIR, a Python wrapper for IgBLAST v1.9, and V/J genes and CDR3 were assigned using IMGT germline references. Reads with weak V/J assignments (E-value above 1e-6), missing CDR3, stop codons, out-of-frame junctions, or ambiguous translated residues were removed. A V3J clonotype was defined by an identical inferred V gene, J gene, and CDR3 amino acid sequence. Percentage overlap between repertoires was computed as shared unique clonotypes divided by the size of the smaller repertoire. Three approaches were used to assess repertoire richness: RTK rarefaction, the Chao1 estimator, and Recon v2.1 estimates of unobserved clonotypes. Generation probabilities were computed with OLGA for all TCRbeta clonotypes obtained by the gDNA method from a handful of donors. TCRdb re-hosts the immuneACCESS table, in-frame sequences only. Its copies lack some clones; in the studies checked, an unresolved V gene accounts for under half of them, and the cause for the rest is not known. V, J and clone size were drawn from that table, and D and trimming were deduced from the DNA. This sample gives 2 million to 2.5 million clones in total; 80% to 95% of them show up just once. 0.36% of the sample lies in the top ten.

On the study overall, not on this receptor specifically: The genetic and exposure-history diversity represented was limited by the small number of donors. Higher generation probabilities were observed for clonotypes shared by all four sorted-subset donors than for non-shared clonotypes. Across a few donors, approximately 5% of naive CD4, roughly 3.8% of naive CD8, 2% to 2.5% of memory CD4, and approximately 0.4% of memory CD8 clonotypes were shared. Sampling was limited to blood, and TCR repertoires in tissue likely differ from TCR repertoires in blood. Naive subsets generally had larger estimated clonotype richness than memory subsets did. Pairwise subsampling indicated that sequencing depth was expected to affect the degree of clonotype sharing among donors. Even with the large sequencing depth, rarefaction of the sorted-subset datasets indicated that sequencing was incomplete.

This sequence originates from a young man in good health. Some clones in this sample may be carry-over from other donors' samples. The sequenced sample consisted of naive CD4+ T cells from PBMCs. Reading the label with the study, this specimen's cell subset or site is: CD45RA+ positively selected. This chain is built from TRBV7-6 and TRBJ2-3; TRBD2 fits 8 bases in the junction. The DNA reads TGTGCCAGCAGCTCAACTAGCGGAGGGGCCCGAGATACGCAGTATTTT. This yields the protein CASSSTSGGARDTQYF.